The clone carrying this TCR beta chain was found many times. Its matching antigen is unknown. Other autoimmune disease, uncontrolled infection, pregnancy and lactation led to exclusion. This sample is drawn from a study of Graves' ophthalmopathy and Graves' hyperthyroidism. Across the whole study: Before any treatment, peripheral blood was taken at the initial diagnosis. General study results and limits: Cross-validated, the 13-signature model showed 87.88%/81.08% sensitivity/specificity, and 80%/75% in the test set. Blood also contained most of the expanded thyroid clonotypes above 0.001 frequency.

The CDR3 consists of 13 residues. V lost 4 bases and J lost 4; bases outside the gene matches: 2. Germline V gene data show CDR1 as ENHRY and CDR2 as SYGVKD. Using RNA transcripts, the TCR beta CDR3 regions were amplified. After a first-round RT-PCR with HTBI primers, a second-round multiplex PCR was run. TCRdb redid the calling of the multiplex PCR reads with MiXCR, one entry per CDR3 protein. The data hold hundreds of thousands of distinct CDR3 sequences, with 14% observed a single time. The source is a woman in her twenties or thirties with Graves' ophthalmopathy. The sample comprised blood. The chain employs TRBV10-3 and TRBJ2-7; 9 bases line up with TRBD2. The CDR3 DNA reads TGTGCCATCAGTGGCGGGGGGGCGTACGAGCAGTACTTC. Translating gives CAISGGGAYEQYF.